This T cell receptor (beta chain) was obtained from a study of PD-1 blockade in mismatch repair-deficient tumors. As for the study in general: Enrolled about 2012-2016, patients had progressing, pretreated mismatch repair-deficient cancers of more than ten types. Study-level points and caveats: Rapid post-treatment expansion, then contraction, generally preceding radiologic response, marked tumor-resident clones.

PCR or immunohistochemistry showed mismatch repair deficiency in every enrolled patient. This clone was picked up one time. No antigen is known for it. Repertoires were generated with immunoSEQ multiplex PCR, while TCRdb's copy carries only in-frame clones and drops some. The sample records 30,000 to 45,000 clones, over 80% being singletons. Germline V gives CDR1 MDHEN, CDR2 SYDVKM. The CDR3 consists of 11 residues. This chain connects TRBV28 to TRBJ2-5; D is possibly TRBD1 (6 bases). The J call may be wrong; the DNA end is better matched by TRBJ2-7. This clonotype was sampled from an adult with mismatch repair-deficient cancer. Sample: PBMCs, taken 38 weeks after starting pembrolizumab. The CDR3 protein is CASSLRGEQYF. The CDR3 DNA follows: TGTGCCAGCAGTCTCAGGGGCGAGCAGTACTTC.